The 20 T cell receptor beta chains below all came from one sample that was sequenced in a study of post-analysis software for immune sequencing data. Unique molecular identifiers featured in each of the TCR beta cDNA libraries. TCRdb itself ran the PCR reads through MiXCR, one entry per CDR3 protein. Of more than 500,000 distinct CDR3 sequences listed, around 36% were seen once; the top ten hold 6%. Which antigens these TCRs recognize remains unknown. The study, taken as a whole, reports: When patients were compared with controls, about 5 TRBV segments were more frequent, TRBV5-6, TRBV5-1 and TRBV20-1 among them.

Sequencing was carried out using blood. The receptors were gathered from a girl aged 2-17 years with multiple sclerosis.

This clonotype occurred a few times. The rearrangement uses TRBV6-1 and TRBJ2-1; 15 positions agree with TRBD2. J was trimmed by 7 bases and V by 6 bases; bases with no gene match: 10. The CDR3 spans 17 residues. Looked up from germline, CDR1 is MNHNS and CDR2 is SASEGT. CDR3 coding DNA: TGTGCCAGCAGCCGGACTAGCGGGGGGGCCTACATTAATGAGCAGTTCTTC. Amino acid sequence: CASSRTSGGAYINEQFF.

This clonotype was seen once. The genes are TRBV6-1 and TRBJ2-7, with TRBD2 as a possible D gene (6 bases). CDR3 length: 15 amino acids. CDR1 and CDR2 from the germline V gene are MNHNS and SASEGT. With 3 bases removed from V and 0 bases from J, the gap between germline ends came to 12 bases. In DNA form, the CDR3 reads TGTGCCAGCAGTGAGGGGGGACTCCTCTCCTACGAGCAGTACTTC. It is translated as CASSEGGLLSYEQYF.

The sample holds one count of this clonotype. The chain has TRBV6-6 and TRBJ1-1; D remains ambiguous. Germline assignment: CDR1 MNHNY and CDR2 SVGAGI (reference sequence). Between the trimmed V and J ends, which lost 7 bases and 6 bases, there was a span of 12 bases. This CDR3 comprises 12 residues. The CDR3 here is CASTPGGPEAFF. In DNA, the CDR3 is TGTGCCAGCACCCCCGGAGGGCCTGAAGCTTTCTTT.

This clonotype was observed a handful of times. The chain uses TRBV5-1 and TRBJ1-1; TRBD1 might be the D (5 bases). V was cut by 3 bases and J by 4 bases, with 16 bases left in between. Germline-derived CDR1 and CDR2 are SGHRS and YFSETQ. This CDR3 has 15 residues. The CDR3 spells CASSYDDGAVTEAFF. CDR3 nucleotides: TGCGCCAGCAGCTACGATGACGGGGCGGTCACTGAAGCTTTCTTT.

The chain has TRBV28 and TRBJ1-2; 9 bases align to TRBD1. Germline V gives CDR1 MDHEN, CDR2 SYDVKM. The CDR3 is 13 amino acids. Trimming at V came to 5 bases and at J to 7 bases, leaving 5 bases not matched to a gene. The CDR3 DNA is TGTGCCAGCAGTGAACAGGGGGCGCTTGGCTACACCTTC. Translating it yields CASSEQGALGYTF.

The J gene is TRBJ1-5, the V gene TRBV28; D remains ambiguous. The germline CDR1 and CDR2 sequences are MDHEN and SYDVKM. Trimming removed 1 base from V and 0 bases from J, with 10 bases in between. The CDR3 runs to 16 residues. CDR3 sequence (DNA): TGTGCCAGCAGTTTATACGCGGTTTATAGCAATCAGCCCCAGCATTTT. Amino acid sequence: CASSLYAVYSNQPQHF.

The rearrangement joins TRBV20-1 to TRBJ1-2; D is possibly TRBD1 (6 bases). CDR3 length: 13 residues. Looked up from germline, CDR1 is DFQATT and CDR2 is SNEGSKA (reference sequence). V was trimmed by 3 bases and J by 8 bases, leaving 16 bases between them. The CDR3 is CSASTQGTHGYTF. As DNA, the CDR3 is TGCAGTGCTAGTACACAGGGCACTCACGGCTACACCTTC.

The chain recombines TRBV9 with TRBJ2-7; D is perhaps TRBD1 (6 bases). Germline V gene sequence: CDR1 SGDLS, CDR2 YYNGEE. The germline V and J ends were trimmed by 4 bases and 0 bases, with 20 bases remaining between them. CDR3 length: 17 amino acids. CDR3: CASSLGPTTGNSYEQYF. In nucleotides, the CDR3 is TGTGCCAGCAGCTTGGGCCCCACTACAGGGAACTCCTACGAGCAGTACTTC.

Worth noting for this clonotype: One end of the junction fails to match germline, which may point to a read error. The genes are TRBV3-1 and TRBJ2-4, with 12 bases matching TRBD2. CDR1 and CDR2 (germline): LGHDT, YNNKEL (reference sequence). The CDR3 is made up of 19 amino acids. CDR3 loop: CASNQDLGASGGAKDIQYF. CDR3 nucleotide sequence: TGTGCCAGCAACCAAGATCTTGGGGCTAGCGGGGGGGCCAAGGACATTCAGTACTTC. Using reference TRBV3-1 and TRBJ2-4 for the parts outside the CDR3, the full variable domain is DTAVSQTPKYLVTQMGNDKSIKCEQNLGHDTMYWYKQDSKKFLKIMFSYNNKELIINETVPNRFSPKSPDKAHLNLHINSLELGDSAVYFCASNQDLGASGGAKDIQYFGAGTRLSVL.

This clonotype showed up just a few times. The chain joins TRBV15 to TRBJ1-4; a weak D match, TRBD1 (6 bases). The germline V gene encodes CDR1 LNHNV and CDR2 YYDKDF (reference sequence). The CDR3 has 15 residues. V lost 8 bases to trimming and J lost 7 bases, with 20 bases between them. The CDR3 spells CATAERTGLTEKLFF. The CDR3 bases are TGTGCCACCGCCGAGCGTACAGGGCTCACTGAAAAACTGTTTTTT.

The chain combines TRBV5-6 with TRBJ1-5; D is uncertain. Trimming took off 2 bases at V and 1 base at J, with 4 bases between the two ends. The CDR3 totals 13 residues. The germline V gene has CDR1 SGHDT and CDR2 YYEEEE. In DNA form, the CDR3 reads TGTGCCAGCAGCTTTCGGAGCAATCAGCCCCAGCATTTT. The encoded protein is CASSFRSNQPQHF.

The chain couples TRBV7-9 to TRBJ2-6; D is unclear. Germline values: CDR1 SEHNR, CDR2 FQNEAQ (reference sequence). Trimming cost V 5 bases and J 1 base, with 6 bases left between them. This CDR3 contains 14 residues. CDR3 loop: CASSAQSGANVLTF. CDR3 DNA: TGTGCCAGCAGCGCGCAGTCTGGGGCCAACGTCCTGACTTTC.

The V gene is TRBV11-2, the J gene TRBJ2-4; TRBD1 matches 7 bases. J gave up 5 bases and V 5 bases, and 9 bases lay outside the gene matches. Germline V gene sequence: CDR1 SGHAT, CDR2 FQNNGV. CDR3 length: 15 residues. CDR3 sequence (DNA): TGTGCCAGCAGCCCGCTGACAGGGATAGAAAACATTCAGTACTTC. Translation: CASSPLTGIENIQYF.

The sample holds a few counts of this clonotype. Here the CDR3 reads CSAILGETQYF. For the CDR3, the DNA is TGCAGTGCTATCCTCGGGGAGACCCAGTACTTC. The J gene is TRBJ2-5, the V gene TRBV20-1; D unresolved. Germline V CDR1 and CDR2: DFQATT, SNEGSKA (reference sequence). V gave up 4 bases and J gave up 5 bases, with 8 bases separating them. The CDR3 sequence is 11 residues long.

This chain connects TRBV7-6 to TRBJ2-4; 8 positions agree with TRBD1. The DNA end is a closer match to TRBJ2-7, so the J assignment may be wrong. CDR3 length: 16 amino acids. Germline V gene lookup returns CDR1 SGHVS and CDR2 FNYEAQ. CDR3 sequence: CASSSLGRGLSYEQYF. The DNA for the CDR3 is TGTGCCAGCAGCTCCTTGGGCAGGGGGCTATCCTACGAGCAGTACTTC.

The chain joins TRBV21-1 to TRBJ1-5; whether TRBD1, the table's D call, matches the DNA was not checked. TRBV21-1 constitutes a pseudogene. CDR3 length: 17 amino acids. CDR3 protein: CASSKTGDREGNQPQHF. The CDR3 DNA sequence: TGTGCCAGCAGCAAAACAGGGGACAGGGAAGGGAATCAGCCCCAGCATTTT.

The chain uses TRBV25-1 and TRBJ2-4, with 7 bases matching TRBD1. J was trimmed by 9 bases and V by 6 bases; bases with no gene match: 8. The CDR3 loop spans 13 amino acids. The V gene's germline CDR1 is MGHDK and CDR2 SYGVNS. This CDR3 reads CASRETGTGIQYF. The CDR3 coding sequence is TGTGCCAGCAGGGAGACAGGGACGGGCATTCAGTACTTC.

This clonotype has more than one count but fewer than ten. The chain joins TRBV5-1 to TRBJ2-3; D is possibly TRBD1 (5 bases). The CDR3 is 14 amino acids. CDR1 is SGHRS and CDR2 is YFSETQ in the germline V gene. V lost 1 base to trimming and J lost 5 bases, with 11 bases between them. The chain's CDR3 is CASSLTRVRDTQYF. In DNA form, the CDR3 reads TGCGCCAGCAGCTTGACCAGGGTGAGAGATACGCAGTATTTT.

The chain employs TRBV28 and TRBJ2-3, with TRBD2 identical over 7 bases. With 6 bases clipped from V and 2 bases from J, the junction kept 14 bases outside the gene matches. The germline gives CDR1 MDHEN, CDR2 SYDVKM. The length of the CDR3 is 17 residues. The chain's CDR3 is CASSHPQTSTATDTQYF. DNA of the CDR3: TGTGCCAGCAGCCATCCCCAGACTAGCACCGCCACAGATACGCAGTATTTT.

This clonotype was observed a handful of times. This rearrangement joins TRBV6-6 to TRBJ2-5; no reliable D call. The J call is in doubt because the DNA end fits TRBJ2-7 better. Per germline, CDR1 MNHNY and CDR2 SVGAGI (reference sequence). This CDR3 has 12 residues. The CDR3 nucleotides read TGTGCCAGCAGTTACTCGAACCTCGAGCAGTACTTC. This sequence encodes CASSYSNLEQYF.